The TCR beta chain described here comes from a study of human T cells and chemical hapten exposure. TCRdb re-analysed the RACE reads in MiXCR, keeping a single row per CDR3 protein. The sample lists under 400,000 distinct CDR3 sequences, more than 4.5% occurring once. Time point defined: pre-sensitization, week 0. Treatment given: therapeutic diphenylcyclopropenone sensitization with weekly scalp DPC. This clonotype was counted many times. The CDR3 has 14 amino acids. V lost 4 bases to trimming and J lost 9 bases, with 19 bases between them. Looked up from germline, CDR1 is DFQATT and CDR2 is SNEGSKA (reference sequence).

This specimen was whole blood, taken in connection with sensitization to the hapten diphenylcyclopropenone (DPC). This chain joins TRBV20-1 and TRBJ2-1; D is tentatively TRBD1 or TRBD2 (5 bases each). The receptor was derived from a woman between 45 and 60 years old with alopecia areata. Some clones in this sample may be carry-over from other donors' samples. The CDR3 is CSAIQPGGGAEQFF. The CDR3 region has the DNA TGCAGTGCTATTCAACCTGGGGGTGGGGCTGAGCAGTTCTTC.